Below are 27 T cell receptor beta chains sequenced from a single sample in a study of identical twins. TCRdb analysed the 5' RACE reads with MiXCR anew, one entry per CDR3 protein. The top ten clones hold around 2% of a sample with roughly 710,000 distinct CDR3 sequences, around 6% of them seen once. The sample consisted of naive T cells sorted from blood. The receptors here all came from a man between 18 and 35 years old in good health.

This clonotype was seen ten or more times. The chain links TRBV29-1 to TRBJ2-1; 14 bases are a match to TRBD2. The J segment lost 10 bases and the V segment lost 3 bases, leaving 8 bases of the junction unmatched. There are 15 residues in the CDR3. The germline V gene has CDR1 SQVTM and CDR2 ANQGSEA. This chain's CDR3 is CSVDCGTSGSVEQFF. CDR3 bases: TGCAGCGTTGATTGCGGGACTAGCGGGAGTGTAGAGCAGTTCTTC.

The chain employs TRBV5-1 and TRBJ1-1; D is ambiguous. V shed 0 bases and J shed 5 bases, with 11 bases lying between them. Germline CDR1 is SGHRS and CDR2 is YFSETQ. There are 14 residues in the CDR3. In nucleotides, the CDR3 is TGCGCCAGCAGCTTGGAGGGCTCGGGAACTGAAGCTTTCTTT. Translated: CASSLEGSGTEAFF.

This clonotype was counted a few times. V is TRBV7-9 and J is TRBJ2-2; 8 bases map to TRBD2. V shed 6 bases, J shed 6 bases, and the junction held 3 bases outside the gene matches. Germline assignment: CDR1 SEHNR and CDR2 FQNEAQ (reference sequence). This CDR3 is 13 amino acids long. CDR3 in DNA: TGTGCCAGCAGGGAACTAGCGGCCGGGGAGCTGTTTTTT. This gives the protein CASRELAAGELFF.

This clonotype was detected many times. The chain recombines TRBV12-3 or TRBV12-4 with TRBJ2-3; 7 positions match TRBD2. The CDR3 covers 16 residues. The V segment lost 3 bases and the J segment 4 bases; nucleotides outside the gene matches: 10. The CDR3 region is CASSFDVSGVADTQYF. The CDR3 DNA follows: TGTGCCAGCAGTTTCGATGTCAGCGGGGTGGCAGATACGCAGTATTTT.

This clonotype came up a few times. The genes are TRBV6-6 and TRBJ1-4; TRBD1 matches 8 bases. Losses at the gene ends were 6 bases for V and 8 bases for J; bases not matched to a gene: 5. The germline V gene encodes CDR1 MNHNY and CDR2 SVGAGI (reference sequence). CDR3 length: 13 residues. The DNA for the CDR3 is TGTGCCAGCAGCAGCCGGGACAGGGAAAAACTGTTTTTT. It encodes CASSSRDREKLFF.

This clonotype was seen a few times. The rearrangement joins TRBV28 to TRBJ2-1; possibly TRBD1 for D (6 bases). The CDR3 contains 13 residues. Per germline, CDR1 MDHEN and CDR2 SYDVKM. With 6 bases removed from V and 6 bases from J, the gap between germline ends came to 12 bases. The CDR3 DNA reads as TGTGCCAGCAGCCACACAGGGATCAATGAGCAGTTCTTC. Its protein product is CASSHTGINEQFF.

The rearrangement uses TRBV5-1 and TRBJ2-2; 10 bases line up with TRBD2. V shed 3 bases and J 7 bases; nucleotides not matched to a gene: 6. The CDR3 sequence is 15 residues long. From germline, CDR1 is SGHRS and CDR2 YFSETQ. The CDR3 sequence is CASSYSGRGNGELFF. CDR3 nucleotides: TGCGCCAGCAGCTACAGCGGGAGGGGAAACGGGGAGCTGTTTTTT. Variable domain in full (rest from reference TRBV5-1 and TRBJ2-2): KAGVTQTPRYLIKTRGQQVTLSCSPISGHRSVSWYQQTPGQGLQFLFEYFSETQRNKGNFPGRFSGRQFSNSRSEMNVSTLELGDSALYLCASSYSGRGNGELFFGEGSRLTVL.

This clonotype was seen many times. This chain uses TRBV29-1 with TRBJ2-7; D unclear. Germline CDR1 is SQVTM and CDR2 is ANQGSEA. With 3 bases removed from V and 4 bases from J, the gap between germline ends came to 10 bases. This CDR3 contains 12 residues. The CDR3 coding sequence is TGCAGCGTTGAGGTCTACAATTACGAGCAGTACGTC. It translates to CSVEVYNYEQYV.

This clonotype showed up just a few times. The genes are TRBV7-6 and TRBJ2-1; D is unclear. Germline CDR1 is SGHVS and CDR2 is FNYEAQ. Deletions cut 2 bases from V and 9 bases from J, with 8 bases between. There are 12 residues in the CDR3. CDR3 region: CASSLTGLEQFF. In DNA, the CDR3 is TGTGCCAGCAGCTTAACTGGCCTTGAGCAGTTCTTC.

This clonotype was found many times. J is TRBJ2-7 and V is TRBV24-1; D remains unclear. V was cut by 1 base and J by 4 bases, with 1 base left in between. The germline V gene has CDR1 KGHDR and CDR2 SFDVKD. CDR3 length: 11 residues. The CDR3: CATSDFYEQYF. The CDR3 nucleotides read TGTGCCACCAGTGATTTTTACGAGCAGTACTTC.

The sample holds many counts of this clonotype. The chain is built from TRBV4-3 and TRBJ2-3; weak D call: TRBD2 (6 bases). The V and J ends lost 1 base and 7 bases respectively, with 18 bases between them. The CDR3 covers 16 residues. Germline V gene sequence: CDR1 LGHNA, CDR2 YSLEER. The CDR3 reads CASSQGGVAGLNTQYF. CDR3 DNA: TGCGCCAGCAGCCAAGGGGGCGTGGCGGGGTTGAATACGCAGTATTTT.

The chain recombines TRBV5-1 with TRBJ2-3, with TRBD2 identical over 9 bases. CDR3 size: 16 residues. Germline values: CDR1 SGHRS, CDR2 YFSETQ. The ends lost 4 bases at V and 3 bases at J; junction bases unmatched: 9. CDR3 nucleotides: TGCGCCAGCAGCGGAGGTGGCCTAGCGGGAACAGATACGCAGTATTTT. Translated: CASSGGGLAGTDTQYF. Based on the CDR3 plus reference TRBV5-1 and TRBJ2-3, the full variable domain is KAGVTQTPRYLIKTRGQQVTLSCSPISGHRSVSWYQQTPGQGLQFLFEYFSETQRNKGNFPGRFSGRQFSNSRSEMNVSTLELGDSALYLCASSGGGLAGTDTQYFGPGTRLTVL.

V gene TRBV20-1 combines with J gene TRBJ2-1; possibly TRBD1 for D (6 bases). The CDR3 totals 12 residues. Germline V gene sequence: CDR1 DFQATT, CDR2 SNEGSKA (reference sequence). This CDR3 is CSSQRQAHEQFF. The CDR3 DNA reads as TGCAGCTCACAAAGACAGGCGCATGAGCAGTTCTTC.

This clonotype was detected many times. This chain links TRBV29-1 with TRBJ2-7; 7 positions match TRBD2. This CDR3 has 12 amino acids. The V gene's germline CDR1 is SQVTM and CDR2 ANQGSEA. This chain's CDR3 is CGGGTSSYEQYF. The CDR3 nucleotides are TGCGGGGGAGGGACTTCCTCCTACGAGCAGTACTTC.

In this sample, this clonotype turned up many times. CDR3 amino acids: CASRSDWGSTDTQYF. In nucleotides, the CDR3 is TGTGCCAGCAGGAGCGACTGGGGAAGCACAGATACGCAGTATTTT. V is TRBV7-8 and J is TRBJ2-3; D is unclear. Trimming removed 6 bases from V and 0 bases from J, with 13 bases in between. The CDR3 runs 15 residues. Germline loops: CDR1 SGHVS, CDR2 FQNEAQ.

There are a few counts of this clonotype. The V gene is TRBV15, the J gene TRBJ2-5; weak D call: TRBD1 (6 bases). Germline V gene sequence: CDR1 LNHNV, CDR2 YYDKDF (reference sequence). This CDR3 contains 15 residues. The V and J ends lost 2 bases and 1 base respectively, with 11 bases between them. The CDR3, as DNA: TGTGCCACCAGCAGACTTGACAGGTTCCAAGAGACCCAGTACTTC. It translates to CATSRLDRFQETQYF.

This clonotype was observed many times. This sequence joins TRBV27 and TRBJ2-5; D gene unclear. CDR1 is MNHEY, CDR2 SMNVEV, per germline (reference sequence). This CDR3 is 13 amino acids long. Trimming took off 3 bases at V and 5 bases at J, with 10 bases between the two ends. DNA of the CDR3: TGTGCCAGCAGTTTGGCCAGGTTTGAGACCCAGTACTTC. It specifies CASSLARFETQYF.

The chain recombines TRBV7-8 with TRBJ2-7; 13 nucleotides align to TRBD2. Germline V gene sequence: CDR1 SGHVS, CDR2 FQNEAQ. Trimming removed 2 bases from V and 5 bases from J; junction bases left unmatched: 12. The CDR3 totals 18 residues. CDR3 residues: CASSLISGTSGMSNEQYF. CDR3 bases: TGTGCCAGCAGCTTAATCTCCGGGACTAGCGGGATGTCCAACGAGCAGTACTTC.

This clonotype was seen ten or more times. This chain uses TRBV29-1 with TRBJ2-5; either TRBD1 or TRBD2 may supply D (5 bases each). Germline CDR1 is SQVTM and CDR2 is ANQGSEA. Trimming cost V 0 bases and J 4 bases, with 9 bases left between them. This CDR3 is built from 13 residues. This chain's CDR3 is CSVEDRAGETQYF. In DNA, the CDR3 is TGCAGCGTTGAAGACAGGGCGGGAGAGACCCAGTACTTC.

This clonotype was counted between two and nine times. The V gene is TRBV7-9, the J gene TRBJ1-5, with TRBD1 matching 10 bases. Germline V CDR1 and CDR2: SEHNR, FQNEAQ (reference sequence). CDR3 length: 16 amino acids. J lost 8 bases, V lost 1 base, and 8 bases had no gene match. CDR3: CASSLGPGQGIEPQHF. CDR3 sequence (DNA): TGTGCCAGCAGCTTAGGGCCGGGACAGGGGATTGAGCCCCAGCATTTT.

In this sample, this clonotype turned up many times. J is TRBJ1-1 and V is TRBV9; no firm D call. The V end was cut by 3 bases, the J end by 5 bases, with 14 bases between. Germline V lookup: CDR1 SGDLS, CDR2 YYNGEE. This CDR3 comprises 14 residues. The CDR3 nucleotides read TGTGCCAGCAGCGGCACCTCGGCGGGTACTGAAGCTTTCTTT. Translation gives CASSGTSAGTEAFF.

This clonotype was seen many times. The rearrangement uses TRBV5-4 and TRBJ1-5, with D maybe TRBD1 (5 bases). The length of the CDR3 is 14 residues. Germline CDR1 SGHNT, CDR2 YYREEE (reference sequence). The ends were cut back, 3 bases at V and 4 bases at J, with 11 bases in the middle. The CDR3 DNA reads as TGTGCCAGCAGCTCCGGGGGAGGAAATCAGCCCCAGCATTTT. Residues: CASSSGGGNQPQHF.

This clonotype was detected many times. The chain couples TRBV20-1 to TRBJ1-1; D unclear. The germline gives CDR1 DFQATT, CDR2 SNEGSKA (reference sequence). The CDR3 extends over 15 amino acids. V gave up 3 bases and J gave up 6 bases, with 20 bases separating them. The CDR3 loop reads CSASLPGTGKAEAFF. The CDR3, as DNA: TGCAGTGCTAGCTTACCGGGTACGGGGAAGGCTGAAGCTTTCTTT.

In this sample, this clonotype turned up many times. J is TRBJ2-1 and V is TRBV20-1; possibly TRBD1 for D (5 bases). Germline CDR1 and CDR2: DFQATT and SNEGSKA (reference sequence). The ends were cut back, 2 bases at V and 6 bases at J, with 14 bases in the middle. The CDR3 length is 14 residues. For the CDR3, the DNA is TGCAGTGCTAGACCTTCCGACAGTGGCAATGAGCAGTTCTTC. Its translation: CSARPSDSGNEQFF.

This clonotype was counted only a few times. This rearrangement joins TRBV27 to TRBJ1-2, with TRBD1 matching over 8 bases. V was clipped by 3 bases and J by 6 bases; unmatched bases: 3. The CDR3 loop spans 13 amino acids. The germline V gene encodes CDR1 MNHEY and CDR2 SMNVEV (reference sequence). Here the CDR3 DNA reads TGTGCCAGCAGTTTTGGACAGGGAGATGGCTACACCTTC. It codes for CASSFGQGDGYTF.

This clonotype was observed many times. The chain carries TRBV5-1 and TRBJ2-1, with 11 bases identical to TRBD2. Germline V gives CDR1 SGHRS, CDR2 YFSETQ. J was trimmed by 6 bases and V by 5 bases; bases with no gene match: 4. This CDR3 comprises 14 residues. The CDR3 reads CASSDTSGSNEQFF. CDR3 sequence (DNA): TGCGCCAGCAGTGATACTAGCGGGAGCAATGAGCAGTTCTTC.

The chain uses TRBV2 and TRBJ2-5; 9 bases fit TRBD1. The V gene's germline CDR1 is SNHLY and CDR2 FYNNEI. V was pared by 2 bases and J by 4 bases, with 5 bases of the junction left unmatched. The CDR3 sequence is 15 residues long. The CDR3 sequence is CASSESGTGRETQYF. Here the CDR3 DNA reads TGTGCCAGCAGTGAATCCGGGACAGGGAGAGAGACCCAGTACTTC. Full variable domain (outside the CDR3, taken from reference TRBV2 and TRBJ2-5): EPEVTQTPSHQVTQMGQEVILRCVPISNHLYFYWYRQILGQKVEFLVSFYNNEISEKSEIFDDQFSVERPDGSNFTLKIRSTKLEDSAMYFCASSESGTGRETQYFGPGTRLLVL.